A single sample gave rise to the 15 T cell receptor beta chains below, sequenced in a study of cytomegalovirus exposure and HLA in healthy donors. The PCR used 60 Vbeta and 13 Jbeta primers. Generated by immunoSEQ multiplex PCR, the TCRdb table keeps only in-frame clones and is missing some. The sample contains 60,000 or so clones, more than 60% of which appear only once. Material for sequencing was PBMCs. Receptors were obtained from a woman between 35 and 50 years old in good health and CMV-seropositive.

This rearrangement joins TRBV30 to TRBJ2-7, with D possibly being TRBD2 (5 bases). Germline values: CDR1 GTSNPN, CDR2 SVGIG (reference sequence). The CDR3 totals 12 residues. Trimming left V 3 bases short and J 2 bases short, with 8 bases between. CDR3 loop: CAWSYGTYEQYF. The CDR3 DNA reads as TGTGCCTGGAGCTACGGGACCTACGAGCAGTACTTC.

This sequence joins TRBV5-6 and TRBJ2-1; possibly TRBD2 for D (7 bases). The CDR3 loop spans 13 amino acids. The V gene's germline CDR1 is SGHDT and CDR2 YYEEEE. Trimming left V 3 bases short and J 9 bases short, with 13 bases between. The CDR3 DNA sequence: TGTGCCAGCAGCTGGAGGGGGGGCGGTGAGCAGTTCTTC. Its translation is CASSWRGGGEQFF.

The V and J genes are TRBV6-1 and TRBJ1-4; D not certain. Per germline, CDR1 MNHNS and CDR2 SASEGT. This CDR3 spans 16 amino acids. V was cut by 0 bases and J by 0 bases, with 8 bases left in between. As DNA, the CDR3 is TGTGCCAGCAGTGAAGCGAGTGCTGCAACTAATGAAAAACTGTTTTTT. Translating gives CASSEASAATNEKLFF.

CDR3 sequence (DNA): TGTGCCAGCACCTGGGGGCGGGGGGCTTTAGATGAGCAGTTCTTC. This translates into CASTWGRGALDEQFF. This sequence joins TRBV6-6 and TRBJ2-1; 8 bases are a match to TRBD2. The CDR3 loop spans 15 amino acids. Germline CDR1 reads MNHNY; CDR2 reads SVGAGI (reference sequence). The V gene end was trimmed by 7 bases and the J gene end by 8 bases; junction bases not matched to a gene: 13.

The V and J genes are TRBV9 and TRBJ2-3; TRBD1 matches 8 bases. The CDR3 loop spans 15 amino acids. CDR1 is SGDLS and CDR2 is YYNGEE in the germline V gene. The V segment lost 3 bases and the J segment 1 base; nucleotides outside the gene matches: 4. CDR3 sequence reads: CASSAGGEGTDTQYF. CDR3 in DNA: TGTGCCAGCAGCGCAGGGGGCGAGGGCACAGATACGCAGTATTTT.

The V gene is TRBV29-1, the J gene TRBJ2-3; D unclear. CDR3 length equals 13 residues. Germline V gene sequence: CDR1 SQVTM, CDR2 ANQGSEA. Trimming cost V 4 bases and J 4 bases, with 12 bases left between them. The CDR3 here is CSVGTTLSDTQYF. For the CDR3, the DNA is TGCAGCGTTGGTACTACTTTATCAGATACGCAGTATTTT.

A single count supports this clone. J is TRBJ1-2 and V is TRBV6-5; 9 bases agree with TRBD1. After removal of 5 bases from V and 9 bases from J, the junction contained 7 bases not matched to a gene. The germline V gene has CDR1 MNHEY and CDR2 SVGAGI. The CDR3 has 13 amino acids. Here the CDR3 reads CASSPDRGYSYTF. The CDR3, as DNA: TGTGCCAGCAGTCCGGACAGGGGTTATAGCTACACCTTC.

The chain is built from TRBV18 and TRBJ2-3; D is possibly TRBD2 (5 bases). Germline CDR1 is KGHSH and CDR2 is LQKENI. Trimming cost V 3 bases and J 4 bases, with 14 bases left between them. The CDR3 contains 15 residues. CDR3: CASSPLAGRPDTQYF. CDR3 coding DNA: TGTGCCAGCTCACCTCTAGCCGGGCGCCCAGATACGCAGTATTTT.

This sequence joins TRBV5-1 and TRBJ1-4; the match to TRBD1 covers 8 bases. Germline V gene sequence: CDR1 SGHRS, CDR2 YFSETQ. The CDR3 contains 16 residues. The junction had 7 bases not matched to a gene; V was cut back by 0 bases and J by 6 bases. CDR3 in amino acids: CASSLAGGGADEKLFF. The CDR3 DNA reads TGCGCCAGCAGCTTGGCAGGGGGCGGTGCTGATGAAAAACTGTTTTTT.

For the CDR3, the DNA is TGCAGCGCCCTCCGGGACAGGAGTCAGAACACTGAAGCTTTCTTT. Its translation is CSALRDRSQNTEAFF. V usage is TRBV29-1 and J usage is TRBJ1-1, with 8 bases aligning to TRBD1. The V gene's germline CDR1 is SQVTM and CDR2 ANQGSEA. The CDR3 is made up of 15 amino acids. J gave up 1 base and V 7 bases, and 11 bases lay outside the gene matches.

This clone was observed a handful of times. The chain combines TRBV27 with TRBJ1-6, with TRBD1 matching 8 bases. Germline V gene lookup returns CDR1 MNHEY and CDR2 SMNVEV (reference sequence). This CDR3 spans 13 amino acids. V shed 7 bases and J 6 bases; nucleotides not matched to a gene: 2. Here the CDR3 reads CASKDRANSPLHF. CDR3 DNA: TGTGCCAGCAAGGACAGGGCTAATTCACCCCTCCACTTT.

This clone was observed a few times. The chain joins TRBV11-2 to TRBJ1-3; 7 bases agree with TRBD1. The length of the CDR3 is 15 residues. Unmatched junction bases numbered 4, after V lost 5 bases and J lost 0 bases. CDR1 and CDR2 (germline): SGHAT, FQNNGV. The DNA for the CDR3 is TGTGCCAGCAGCCTCCGGACAGGCTCTGGAAACACCATATATTTT. Translation: CASSLRTGSGNTIYF.

This clone was found a few times. The CDR3 DNA sequence: TGTGCCAGCAGTGAGTTGGGGAGGCAGGAGCAGTTCTTC. It specifies CASSELGRQEQFF. V gene TRBV25-1 combines with J gene TRBJ2-1; possibly TRBD2 for D (6 bases). CDR3 length: 13 amino acids. Germline loops: CDR1 MGHDK, CDR2 SYGVNS. The V gene lost 3 bases and the J gene lost 10 bases, with 13 bases spanning the gap.

The chain couples TRBV2 to TRBJ1-1; D remains ambiguous. V was pared by 4 bases and J by 4 bases, with 7 bases between. Germline V CDR1 and CDR2: SNHLY, FYNNEI. The CDR3 is 12 residues long. The DNA for the CDR3 is TGTGCCAGCAGTGCGGTTAGCACTGAAGCTTTCTTT. Its protein product is CASSAVSTEAFF.

The V gene is TRBV20-1, the J gene TRBJ1-1; D is ambiguous. The CDR3 totals 11 residues. The V end was cut by 5 bases, the J end by 1 base, with 5 bases between. CDR1 and CDR2 (germline): DFQATT, SNEGSKA (reference sequence). The chain's CDR3 is CSAERNTEAFF. DNA for the CDR3: TGCAGTGCTGAGAGGAACACTGAAGCTTTCTTT.